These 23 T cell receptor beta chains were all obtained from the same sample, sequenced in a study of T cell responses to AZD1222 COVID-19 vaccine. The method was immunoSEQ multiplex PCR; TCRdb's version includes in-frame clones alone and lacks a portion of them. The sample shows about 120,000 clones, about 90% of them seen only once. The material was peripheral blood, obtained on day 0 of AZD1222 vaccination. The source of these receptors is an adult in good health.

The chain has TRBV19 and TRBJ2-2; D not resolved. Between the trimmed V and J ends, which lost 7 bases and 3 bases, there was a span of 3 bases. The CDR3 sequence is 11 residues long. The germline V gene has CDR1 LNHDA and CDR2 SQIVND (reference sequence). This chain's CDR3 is CASTYTGELFF. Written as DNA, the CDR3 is TGTGCCAGTACTTACACCGGGGAGCTGTTTTTT.

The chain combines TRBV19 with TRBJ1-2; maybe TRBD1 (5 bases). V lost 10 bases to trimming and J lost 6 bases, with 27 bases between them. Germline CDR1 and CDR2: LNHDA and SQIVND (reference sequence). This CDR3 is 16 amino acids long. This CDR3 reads CATTRGGPRGVNGYTF. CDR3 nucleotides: TGTGCCACCACACGGGGGGGTCCCCGCGGCGTAAATGGCTACACCTTC. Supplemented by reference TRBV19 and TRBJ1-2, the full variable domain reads DGGITQSPKYLFRKEGQNVTLSCEQNLNHDAMYWYRQDPGQGLRLIYYSQIVNDFQKGDIAEGYSVSREKKESFPLTVTSAQKNPTAFYLCATTRGGPRGVNGYTFGSGTRLTVV.

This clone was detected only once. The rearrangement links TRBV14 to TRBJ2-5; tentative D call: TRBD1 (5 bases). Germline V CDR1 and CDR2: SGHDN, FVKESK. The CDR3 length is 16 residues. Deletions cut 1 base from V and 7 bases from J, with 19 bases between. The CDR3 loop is CASSQGQGNVLGTQYF. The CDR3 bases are TGTGCCAGCAGCCAAGGGCAGGGTAACGTCTTGGGGACCCAGTACTTC.

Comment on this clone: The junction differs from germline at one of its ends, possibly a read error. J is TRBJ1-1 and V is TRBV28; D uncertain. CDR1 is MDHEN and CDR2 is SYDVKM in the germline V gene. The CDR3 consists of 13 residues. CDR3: CASSLIKGTEAFF. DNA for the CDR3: TGCGCCAGCAGTTTAATTAAGGGAACTGAAGCTTTCTTT.

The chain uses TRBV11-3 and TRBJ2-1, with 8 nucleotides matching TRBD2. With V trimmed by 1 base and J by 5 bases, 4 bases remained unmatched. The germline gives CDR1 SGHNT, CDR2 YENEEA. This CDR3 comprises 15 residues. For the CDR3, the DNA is TGTGCCAGCAGCTTAGCCCAGCGGGGGAACAATGAGCAGTTCTTC. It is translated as CASSLAQRGNNEQFF.

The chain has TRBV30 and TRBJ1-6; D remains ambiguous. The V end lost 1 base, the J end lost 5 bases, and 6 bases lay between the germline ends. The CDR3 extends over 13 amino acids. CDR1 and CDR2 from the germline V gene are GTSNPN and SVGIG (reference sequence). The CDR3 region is CAWSDSHNSPLHF. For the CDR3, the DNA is TGTGCCTGGAGTGACAGCCATAATTCACCCCTCCACTTT. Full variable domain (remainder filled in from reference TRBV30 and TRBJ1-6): SQTIHQWPATLVQPVGSPLSLECTVEGTSNPNLYWYRQAAGRGLQLLFYSVGIGQISSEVPQNLSASRPQDRQFILSSKKLLLSDSGFYLCAWSDSHNSPLHFGNGTRLTVT.

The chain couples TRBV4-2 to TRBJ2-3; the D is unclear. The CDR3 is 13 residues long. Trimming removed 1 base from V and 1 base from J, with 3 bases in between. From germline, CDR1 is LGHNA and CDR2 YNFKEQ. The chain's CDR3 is CASSQGRTDTQYF. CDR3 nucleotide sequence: TGTGCCAGCAGCCAAGGACGCACAGATACGCAGTATTTT.

The DNA of the CDR3 is TGCGCCAGCAGCCGAGGTGGGACAGGGTCGGTTGAGACCCAGTACTTC. Residues: CASSRGGTGSVETQYF. This sequence joins TRBV10-1 and TRBJ2-5, with 9 positions matching TRBD1. V was pared by 6 bases and J by 5 bases, with 13 bases of the junction left unmatched. Germline V gene sequence: CDR1 WNHNN, CDR2 SYGVQD (reference sequence). The CDR3 is 16 residues long.

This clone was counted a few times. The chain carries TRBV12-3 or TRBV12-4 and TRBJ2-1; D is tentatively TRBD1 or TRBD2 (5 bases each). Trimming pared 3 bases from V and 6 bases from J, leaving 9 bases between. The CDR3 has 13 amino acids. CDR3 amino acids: CASSLGRINEQFF. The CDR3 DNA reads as TGTGCCAGCAGTTTGGGACGGATCAATGAGCAGTTCTTC.

The CDR3 DNA sequence: TGTGCCTGGAGCTCGGGGGGCACTGGTGGCTACACCTTC. Its protein product is CAWSSGGTGGYTF. The genes are TRBV30 and TRBJ1-2, with D possibly TRBD1 on 6 matching bases. Germline V CDR1 and CDR2: GTSNPN, SVGIG (reference sequence). Trimming took off 3 bases at V and 7 bases at J, with 15 bases between the two ends. This CDR3 is 13 amino acids long. Full variable domain (rest looked up from reference TRBV30 and TRBJ1-2): SQTIHQWPATLVQPVGSPLSLECTVEGTSNPNLYWYRQAAGRGLQLLFYSVGIGQISSEVPQNLSASRPQDRQFILSSKKLLLSDSGFYLCAWSSGGTGGYTFGSGTRLTVV.

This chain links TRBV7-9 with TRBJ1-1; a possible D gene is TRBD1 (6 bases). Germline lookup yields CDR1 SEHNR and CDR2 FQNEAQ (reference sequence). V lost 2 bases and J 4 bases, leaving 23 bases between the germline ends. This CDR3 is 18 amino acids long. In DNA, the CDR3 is TGTGCCAGCAGCTTAAGTGTAGGGGGTGACGGTAGGGGCACTGAAGCTTTCTTT. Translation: CASSLSVGGDGRGTEAFF.

CDR3 in DNA: TGTGCCACCAGCAGCGGACTAGCGGGGGGGATCGATGAGCAGTTCTTC. Its translation: CATSSGLAGGIDEQFF. The rearrangement joins TRBV15 to TRBJ2-1, with 15 bases lining up with TRBD2. Germline V gene lookup returns CDR1 LNHNV and CDR2 YYDKDF (reference sequence). The CDR3 spans 16 residues. V trimming: 3 bases; J trimming: 8 bases; junction bases outside the gene matches: 5.

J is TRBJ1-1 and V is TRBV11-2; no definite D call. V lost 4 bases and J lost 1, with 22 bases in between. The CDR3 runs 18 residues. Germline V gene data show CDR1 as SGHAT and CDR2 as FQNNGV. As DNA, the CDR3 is TGTGCCAGCAGCTCTATTACCCCCCGCCCGACGGCGAACACTGAAGCTTTCTTT. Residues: CASSSITPRPTANTEAFF.

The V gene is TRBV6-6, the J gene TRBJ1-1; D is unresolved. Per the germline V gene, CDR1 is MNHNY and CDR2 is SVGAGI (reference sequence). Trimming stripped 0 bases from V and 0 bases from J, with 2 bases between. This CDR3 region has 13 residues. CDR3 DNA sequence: TGTGCCAGCAGTTACTCGGTGAACACTGAAGCTTTCTTT. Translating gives CASSYSVNTEAFF.

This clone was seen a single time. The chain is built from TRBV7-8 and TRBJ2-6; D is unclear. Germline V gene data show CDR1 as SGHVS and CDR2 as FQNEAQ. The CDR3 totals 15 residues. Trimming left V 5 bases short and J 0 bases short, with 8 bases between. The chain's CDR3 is CASSPTLSGANVLTF. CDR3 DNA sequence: TGTGCCAGCAGCCCTACCCTCTCTGGGGCCAACGTCCTGACTTTC. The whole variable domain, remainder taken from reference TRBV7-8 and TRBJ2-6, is GAGVSQSPRYKVAKRGQDVALRCDPISGHVSLFWYQQALGQGPEFLTYFQNEAQLDKSGLPSDRFFAERPEGSVSTLKIQRTQQEDSAVYLCASSPTLSGANVLTFGAGSRLTVL.

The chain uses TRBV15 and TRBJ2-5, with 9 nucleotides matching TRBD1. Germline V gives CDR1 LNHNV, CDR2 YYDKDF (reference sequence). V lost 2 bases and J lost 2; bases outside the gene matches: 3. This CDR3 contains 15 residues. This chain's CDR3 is CATSRFGTGQETQYF. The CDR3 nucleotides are TGTGCCACCAGCAGATTTGGGACAGGGCAAGAGACCCAGTACTTC.

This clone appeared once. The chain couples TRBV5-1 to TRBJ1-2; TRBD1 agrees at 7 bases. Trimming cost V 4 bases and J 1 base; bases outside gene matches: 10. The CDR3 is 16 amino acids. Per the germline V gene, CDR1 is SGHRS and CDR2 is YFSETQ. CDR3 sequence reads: CASSVLPGQINYGYTF. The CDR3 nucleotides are TGCGCCAGCAGCGTACTTCCGGGACAGATTAACTATGGCTACACCTTC.

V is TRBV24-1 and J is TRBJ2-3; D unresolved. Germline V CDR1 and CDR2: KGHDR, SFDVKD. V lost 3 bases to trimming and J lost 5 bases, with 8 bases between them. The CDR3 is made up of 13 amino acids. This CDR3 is CATSDALGDTQYF. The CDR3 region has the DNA TGTGCCACCAGTGATGCTTTAGGAGATACGCAGTATTTT.

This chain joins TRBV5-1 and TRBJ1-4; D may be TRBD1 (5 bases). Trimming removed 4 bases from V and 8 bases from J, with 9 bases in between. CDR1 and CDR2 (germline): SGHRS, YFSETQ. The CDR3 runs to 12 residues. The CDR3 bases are TGCGCCAGCAGCGCCGGGGGGGAAAAACTGTTTTTT. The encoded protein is CASSAGGEKLFF.

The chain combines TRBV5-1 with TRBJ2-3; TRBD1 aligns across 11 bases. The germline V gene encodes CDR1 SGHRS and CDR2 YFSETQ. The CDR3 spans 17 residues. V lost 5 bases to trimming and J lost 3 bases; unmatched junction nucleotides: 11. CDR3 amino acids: CASRPMGTGGRTDTQYF. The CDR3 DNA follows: TGCGCCAGCAGACCTATGGGGACAGGGGGTAGGACAGATACGCAGTATTTT.

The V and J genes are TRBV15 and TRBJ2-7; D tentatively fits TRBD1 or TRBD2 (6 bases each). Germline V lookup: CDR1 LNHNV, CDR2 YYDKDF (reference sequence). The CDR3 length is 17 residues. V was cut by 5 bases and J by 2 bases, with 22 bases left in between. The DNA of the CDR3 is TGTGCCACCAGCCCCCATAGGGGGGCTCCCAATACCTACGAGCAGTACTTC. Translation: CATSPHRGAPNTYEQYF. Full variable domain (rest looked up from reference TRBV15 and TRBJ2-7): DAMVIQNPRYQVTQFGKPVTLSCSQTLNHNVMYWYQQKSSQAPKLLFHYYDKDFNNEADTPDNFQSRRPNTSFCFLDIRSPGLGDTAMYLCATSPHRGAPNTYEQYFGPGTRLTVT.

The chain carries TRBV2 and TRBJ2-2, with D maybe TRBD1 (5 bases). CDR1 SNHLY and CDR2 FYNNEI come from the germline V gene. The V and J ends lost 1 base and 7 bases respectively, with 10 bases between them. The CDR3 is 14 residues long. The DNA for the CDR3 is TGTGCCAGCAGTGAAGGGCAGGGTATCGGGGAGCTGTTTTTT. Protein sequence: CASSEGQGIGELFF.

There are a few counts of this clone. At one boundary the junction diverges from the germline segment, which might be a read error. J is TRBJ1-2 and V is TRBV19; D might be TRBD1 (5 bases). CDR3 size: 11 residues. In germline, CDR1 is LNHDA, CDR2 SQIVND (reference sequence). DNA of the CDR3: TGTGCCAGTAGGATAGGGGATGGCTACACCTTC. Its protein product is CASRIGDGYTF.